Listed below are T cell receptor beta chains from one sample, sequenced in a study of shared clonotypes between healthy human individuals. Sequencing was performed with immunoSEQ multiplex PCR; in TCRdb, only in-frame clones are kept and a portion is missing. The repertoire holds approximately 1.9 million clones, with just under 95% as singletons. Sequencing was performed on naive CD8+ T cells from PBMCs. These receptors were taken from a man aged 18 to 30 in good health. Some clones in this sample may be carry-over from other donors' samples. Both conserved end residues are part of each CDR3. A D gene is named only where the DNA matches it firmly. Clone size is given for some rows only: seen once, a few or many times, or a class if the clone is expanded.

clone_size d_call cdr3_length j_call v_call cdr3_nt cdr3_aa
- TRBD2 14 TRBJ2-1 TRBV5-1 TGCGCCAGCAGCGAGACTAGCGGATGGAATGAGCAGTTCTTC CASSETSGWNEQFF
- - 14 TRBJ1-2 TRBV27 TGTGCCAGCAGTTCCTCGGGGTTGGGCGATGGCTACACCTTC CASSSSGLGDGYTF
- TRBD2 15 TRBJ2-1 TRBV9 TGTGCCAGCAGCGGAACCTCGTCGCGGGAGTTTGAGCAGTTCTTC CASSGTSSREFEQFF
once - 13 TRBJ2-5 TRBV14 TGTGCCAGCAGCCATACCGGGATGGAGACCCAGTACTTC CASSHTGMETQYF
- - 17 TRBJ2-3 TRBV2 TGTGCCAGCAGGACTTATTTGGAGGCACCAAGGGCAGATACGCAGTATTTT CASRTYLEAPRADTQYF
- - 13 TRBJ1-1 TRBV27 TGTGCCAGCAGCTGGGGCAAGAACACTGAAGCTTTCTTT CASSWGKNTEAFF
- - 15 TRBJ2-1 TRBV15 TGTGCCACCAGCAGATATCTAGGCTCCTACAATGAGCAGTTCTTC CATSRYLGSYNEQFF
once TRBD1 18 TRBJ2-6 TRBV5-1 TGCGCCAGCAGCTTGGTAGGGGACAGGGGCCCTGGGGCCAACGTCCTGACTTTC CASSLVGDRGPGANVLTF
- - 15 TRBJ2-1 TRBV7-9 TGTGCCAGCAGCCCAAAGAGGCCCGCCGTTAATGAGCAGTTCTTC CASSPKRPAVNEQFF
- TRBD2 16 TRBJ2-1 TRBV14 TGTGCCACCTCTTGGACTAGCGGGAGGAAAAGCAATGAGCAGTTCTTC CATSWTSGRKSNEQFF
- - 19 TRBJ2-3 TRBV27 TGTGCCAGCTACGACAGGGAGGGGAGGGCCAAACCCTTAACAGATACGCAGTATTTT CASYDREGRAKPLTDTQYF
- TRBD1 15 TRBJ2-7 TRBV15 TGTGCCACCAGCAGATCACAGGGGGCTACCTACGAGCAGTACTTC CATSRSQGATYEQYF
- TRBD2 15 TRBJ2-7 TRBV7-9 TGTGCCAGCACCACCAGGACTAGCGGGGGCTACGAGCAGTACTTC CASTTRTSGGYEQYF
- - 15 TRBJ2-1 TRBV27 TGTGCCAGCAGTTTTAGGAACACGGATGCGGATGAGCAGTTCTTC CASSFRNTDADEQFF
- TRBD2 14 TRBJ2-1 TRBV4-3 TGCGCCAGCAGCCAAGGGAGCGGGAGTATTGAGCAGTTCTTC CASSQGSGSIEQFF
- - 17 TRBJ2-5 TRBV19 TGTGCCAGTAGTATAGATCTATGGGAGGGGGCCCAAGAGACCCAGTACTTC CASSIDLWEGAQETQYF
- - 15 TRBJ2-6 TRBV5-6 TGTGCCAGCAGTCCGCACAGCTCTGGGGCCAACGTCCTGACTTTC CASSPHSSGANVLTF
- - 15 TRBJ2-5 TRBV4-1 TGCGCCAGCAGCCAAGATATTCACGTGGGAGAGACCCAGTACTTC CASSQDIHVGETQYF
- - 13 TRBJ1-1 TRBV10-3 TGTGCCATCAGTGCACAGATGAACACTGAAGCTTTCTTT CAISAQMNTEAFF
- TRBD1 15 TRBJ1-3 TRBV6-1 TGTGCCAGCGTGGAGGACAGGTCGAGGGCGCGCACCATATATTTT CASVEDRSRARTIYF
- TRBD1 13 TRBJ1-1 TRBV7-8 TGTGCCAGCAGCTCCCACAGGGGGACTGAAGCTTTCTTT CASSSHRGTEAFF
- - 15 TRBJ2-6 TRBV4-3 TGCGCCAGCAGCCAATCCCTCATGGGGGCCAACGTCCTGACTTTC CASSQSLMGANVLTF
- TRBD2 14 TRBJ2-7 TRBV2 TGTGCCAGCACCTTCGTGGGGGGGTCCTACGAGCAGTACTTC CASTFVGGSYEQYF
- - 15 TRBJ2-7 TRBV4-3 TGCGCCAGCAGCCAAGAGTCAGGCGTCCTTAACGAGCAGTACTTC CASSQESGVLNEQYF
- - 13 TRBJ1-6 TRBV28 TGTGCCAGCAGTTTATTTATTGCGTCACCCCTCCACTTT CASSLFIASPLHF
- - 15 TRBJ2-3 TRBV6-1 TGTGCCAGCAGTCGCGGCTACGACTTCACAGATACGCAGTATTTT CASSRGYDFTDTQYF
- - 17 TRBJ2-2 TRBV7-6 TGTGCCAGCAGCCCCGTTGGAGGGGGAGGCCTCACCGGGGAGCTGTTTTTT CASSPVGGGGLTGELFF
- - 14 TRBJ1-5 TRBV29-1 TGCAGCGTAGAACTGGAGAATAGCAATCAGCCCCAGCATTTT CSVELENSNQPQHF
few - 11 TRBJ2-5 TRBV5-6 TGTGCCAGCAGCTTCCAAGAGACCCAGTACTTC CASSFQETQYF
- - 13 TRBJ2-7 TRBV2 TGTGCCAGGGGCTCAGAAACCTCTTGGGAGCAGTACTTC CARGSETSWEQYF
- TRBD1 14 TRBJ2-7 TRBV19 TGTGCCAGTAGTATAGGCAGGGGGACCGGCGAGCAGTACTTC CASSIGRGTGEQYF
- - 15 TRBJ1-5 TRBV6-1 TGTGCCAGCACAGGTGGGGGTTATAGCAATCAGCCCCAGCATTTT CASTGGGYSNQPQHF
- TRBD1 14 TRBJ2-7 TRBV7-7 TGTGCCAGCAGCTCGGGGACAGGGAGCTACGAGCAGTACTTC CASSSGTGSYEQYF
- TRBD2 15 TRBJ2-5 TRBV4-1 TGCGCCAGCAGCCAAGAGACTAGCTTTCAAGAGACCCAGTACTTC CASSQETSFQETQYF
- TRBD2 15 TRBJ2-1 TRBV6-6 TGTGCCAGCAGTTATTTCGACACTAGCGGGACCAAGAGGTTCTTC CASSYFDTSGTKRFF
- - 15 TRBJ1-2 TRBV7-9 TGTGCCAGCAGCTTAGCTGTAGGAGGCGGGTATGGCTACACCTTC CASSLAVGGGYGYTF
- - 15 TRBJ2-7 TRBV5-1 TGCGCCAGCAGGCTGACCGGGACTGGCTCCTACGAGCAGTACTTC CASRLTGTGSYEQYF